Below, 9 T cell receptor beta chains from the same sample are listed, as sequenced in a study of vaccination effects on CD4 cells after COVID-19. Their antigen targets remain unknown. Before any sequencing was done, the ViraFEST assay used viral peptide pools to expand antigen-specific CD4+ T cells. Subsequent to a culture period of more than 9 days, CD4+ T cells were isolated. Everyone in the study got two shots of either the BNT162b2 or mRNA-1273 vaccine. Produced via immunoSEQ multiplex PCR; TCRdb's table is partial and in-frame only. Of about 59,000 clones listed, around 80% are singletons. This material consisted of CD4+ T cells from PBMCs cultured with HCoV-OC43 spike peptides, taken after COVID-19 vaccination. Documented subset: HCoV-OC43 spike overlapping peptide pool stimulation. The receptors shown here come from a human donor who received a COVID-19 vaccine.

This clone was picked up one time. The chain uses TRBV5-5 and TRBJ2-3; D not certain. The CDR3 sequence is 13 residues long. V gave up 0 bases and J gave up 1 base, with 3 bases separating them. Germline CDR1 SGHKS, CDR2 YYEKEE (reference sequence). DNA for the CDR3: TGTGCCAGCAGCTTGGAGGGCACAGATACGCAGTATTTT. This codes for CASSLEGTDTQYF.

This sequence joins TRBV9 and TRBJ2-3; TRBD2 aligns across 9 bases. V trimming: 3 bases; J trimming: 2 bases; junction bases outside the gene matches: 7. The CDR3 has 16 amino acids. Per germline, CDR1 SGDLS and CDR2 YYNGEE. CDR3 DNA sequence: TGTGCCAGCAGCGATAAGACTAGCGGTATCACAGATACGCAGTATTTT. The encoded protein is CASSDKTSGITDTQYF. Combining the CDR3 with reference TRBV9 and TRBJ2-3 gives the whole variable domain DSGVTQTPKHLITATGQRVTLRCSPRSGDLSVYWYQQSLDQGLQFLIQYYNGEERAKGNILERFSAQQFPDLHSELNLSSLELGDSALYFCASSDKTSGITDTQYFGPGTRLTVL.

The gene calls are TRBV2 and TRBJ2-2, with D uncertain. V was trimmed by 6 bases and J by 2 bases, leaving 13 bases between them. The CDR3 runs 15 residues. Germline-derived CDR1 and CDR2 are SNHLY and FYNNEI. The CDR3 is CASRDRVLNTGELFF. The CDR3 nucleotides are TGTGCCAGCAGAGACCGGGTTTTAAACACCGGGGAGCTGTTTTTT.

The V and J genes are TRBV29-1 and TRBJ1-2; 8 bases agree with TRBD1. This CDR3 comprises 14 residues. Germline values: CDR1 SQVTM, CDR2 ANQGSEA. Losses at the gene ends were 1 base for V and 8 bases for J; bases not matched to a gene: 9. As DNA, the CDR3 is TGCAGCGTTGAAGCCGATGGGACAGGAGTGGGCTACACCTTC. This translates into CSVEADGTGVGYTF.

The chain uses TRBV3-1 (or the pseudogene TRBV3-2) and TRBJ2-4; D is unclear. V gave up 0 bases and J gave up 6 bases, with 12 bases separating them. The germline CDR1 and CDR2 sequences are LGHDT and YNNKEL (reference sequence). CDR3 size: 15 residues. The CDR3 bases are TGTGCCAGCAGCCAAGATTCAGCTAGTAGAAACATTCAGTACTTC. Encoded protein: CASSQDSASRNIQYF.

The rearrangement uses TRBV12-3 or TRBV12-4 and TRBJ1-5; D might be TRBD1 (6 bases). Trimming cost V 6 bases and J 6 bases, with 9 bases left between them. The CDR3 has 12 residues. Here the CDR3 reads CASRQGSQPQHF. As DNA, the CDR3 is TGTGCCAGCAGACAGGGAAGTCAGCCCCAGCATTTT.

The chain combines TRBV5-5 with TRBJ1-5, with TRBD1 identical over 7 bases. After removal of 0 bases from V and 3 bases from J, the junction contained 3 bases not matched to a gene. The germline V gene has CDR1 SGHKS and CDR2 YYEKEE (reference sequence). This CDR3 has 15 amino acids. CDR3 bases: TGTGCCAGCAGCTTGGAAGGGACAGTCAATCAGCCCCAGCATTTT. It encodes CASSLEGTVNQPQHF.

V usage is TRBV7-6 and J usage is TRBJ2-1; D gene unclear. Germline assignment: CDR1 SGHVS and CDR2 FNYEAQ. Trimming took off 5 bases at V and 0 bases at J, with 17 bases between the two ends. This CDR3 comprises 17 residues. The CDR3 bases are TGTGCCAGCAGCGCCCTCAGTGCGGATGTCTCCTACAATGAGCAGTTCTTC. This gives the protein CASSALSADVSYNEQFF.

The chain couples TRBV7-2 to TRBJ2-3, with a tentative D call TRBD2 (6 bases). CDR1 SGHTA and CDR2 FQGNSA come from the germline V gene. The CDR3 has 15 residues. V was pared by 1 base and J by 0 bases, with 8 bases between. The CDR3 region is CASSLDGGSTDTQYF. The CDR3, as DNA: TGTGCCAGCAGCTTAGATGGGGGGAGCACAGATACGCAGTATTTT.